The rows below give T cell receptor beta chains drawn from one sample of a study of T cells in Graves' hyperthyroidism and ophthalmopathy. One entry per CDR3 protein results from TCRdb running MiXCR on the multiplex PCR reads. The table shows about 59,000 distinct CDR3 sequences, with 53% occurring only once. The sequenced sample was blood. These receptors were obtained from a woman in her sixties with Graves' ophthalmopathy. CDR3s include the opening cysteine and the closing phenylalanine or tryptophan. Each record gives: D gene, clone size, V gene, J gene, CDR3 DNA, CDR3 protein. The D gene is left open where the match is weak. For some rows the clone size is stated as once, few or many, or as a class when expanded; others skip it.

d_gene: .
abundance: .
v_gene: TRBV27
j_gene: TRBJ2-7
CDR3nt: TGTGCCAGCAGTTTAGTATCCAGCATCCACGAACAGTACTTC
CDR3aa: CASSLVSSIHEQYF

d_gene: .
abundance: many
v_gene: TRBV11-2
j_gene: TRBJ1-2
CDR3nt: TGTGCCAGCAGCTTAGCTGGGTCAGGGATTAACTATGGCTACACCTTC
CDR3aa: CASSLAGSGINYGYTF

d_gene: .
abundance: many
v_gene: TRBV3-1
j_gene: TRBJ2-7
CDR3nt: TGTGCCAGCAGCCAAGGGGGAGGAGAGCAGTACTTC
CDR3aa: CASSQGGGEQYF

d_gene: .
abundance: .
v_gene: TRBV11-2
j_gene: TRBJ1-6
CDR3nt: TGTGCCAGAAGGGCCCCCAAGGGACAAGGCCTTCCCTATAATTCACCCCTCCACTTT
CDR3aa: CARRAPKGQGLPYNSPLHF

d_gene: TRBD1
abundance: many
v_gene: TRBV20-1
j_gene: TRBJ1-1
CDR3nt: TGCAGTGCTGAGGGACAGGGAATGCCGGGGGGGGCTGAAGCTTTCTTT
CDR3aa: CSAEGQGMPGGAEAFF

d_gene: .
abundance: .
v_gene: TRBV7-2
j_gene: TRBJ2-3
CDR3nt: TGTGCCAGCACCCACCCGGCCAGGGGGGGGAACACAGATACGCAGTATTTT
CDR3aa: CASTHPARGGNTDTQYF

d_gene: TRBD1
abundance: .
v_gene: TRBV20-1
j_gene: TRBJ2-1
CDR3nt: TGCAGTGCTGAAGACAGGGGGCAGTTCTTC
CDR3aa: CSAEDRGQFF

d_gene: .
abundance: many
v_gene: TRBV11-2
j_gene: TRBJ2-2
CDR3nt: TGTGCCAGCAGCCCCCTCCCGCTAGCGACCGGGGAGCTGTTTTTT
CDR3aa: CASSPLPLATGELFF

d_gene: .
abundance: once
v_gene: TRBV7-2
j_gene: TRBJ2-3
CDR3nt: TGTGCCAGCAGCCCCAGGCCCGGACGGACAACGCAGTATTTT
CDR3aa: CASSPRPGRTTQYF

d_gene: TRBD2
abundance: .
v_gene: TRBV20-1
j_gene: TRBJ2-1
CDR3nt: TGCAGTGTAGCTAGCGGGAGCTCCTACAATGAGCAGTTCTTC
CDR3aa: CSVASGSSYNEQFF

d_gene: TRBD1
abundance: .
v_gene: TRBV20-1
j_gene: TRBJ2-1
CDR3nt: TGCAGTGCTAGCGGGTTCCAGGGGGCGTACAATGAGCAGTTCTTC
CDR3aa: CSASGFQGAYNEQFF

d_gene: TRBD1
abundance: .
v_gene: TRBV20-1
j_gene: TRBJ2-1
CDR3nt: TGCAGTGCTAGAGATGGGGGACAGGGATCAAACTCCTACAATGAGCAGTTCTTC
CDR3aa: CSARDGGQGSNSYNEQFF

d_gene: .
abundance: .
v_gene: TRBV2
j_gene: TRBJ1-4
CDR3nt: TGTGCCAGCAGTGGCCAAGACCAGGAGAGGTATGAAAAACTGTTTTTT
CDR3aa: CASSGQDQERYEKLFF

d_gene: .
abundance: many
v_gene: TRBV7-3
j_gene: TRBJ2-7
CDR3nt: TGTGCCAGCAGCCCGCCTCTAAGCCGGCCGGGACTTTCTCTTTTC
CDR3aa: CASSPPLSRPGLSLF

d_gene: .
abundance: .
v_gene: TRBV20-1
j_gene: TRBJ2-7
CDR3nt: TGCAGTGCTAGAGATCGACAGAGGATGAATGAGCAGTACTTC
CDR3aa: CSARDRQRMNEQYF

d_gene: .
abundance: .
v_gene: TRBV12-3/TRBV12-4
j_gene: TRBJ2-2
CDR3nt: TGTGCCAGCAGTTTCTCACTGACAGGGGAGCTGTTTTTT
CDR3aa: CASSFSLTGELFF

d_gene: .
abundance: .
v_gene: TRBV19
j_gene: TRBJ2-3
CDR3nt: TGTGCCAGTAGTATCGAGCCCCTCGGGGCAGATACGCAGTATTTT
CDR3aa: CASSIEPLGADTQYF

d_gene: .
abundance: medium-sized
v_gene: TRBV15
j_gene: TRBJ1-2
CDR3nt: TGTGCCACCAGCTTCACTCAGGAGAAAGGCTACACCTTC
CDR3aa: CATSFTQEKGYTF

d_gene: TRBD1
abundance: .
v_gene: TRBV14
j_gene: TRBJ2-3
CDR3nt: TGTGCCAGCAGCCAAGGTAGAGGGACAGCAGATACGCAGTATTTT
CDR3aa: CASSQGRGTADTQYF

d_gene: .
abundance: .
v_gene: TRBV24-1
j_gene: TRBJ2-3
CDR3nt: TGTGCCACCAGTGATTCCCGCCAGGGGTCAGATACGCAGTATTTT
CDR3aa: CATSDSRQGSDTQYF

d_gene: .
abundance: few
v_gene: TRBV18
j_gene: TRBJ2-1
CDR3nt: TGTGCCAGCTCACCGGTGACAGGGAGGGATGAGCAGTTCTTC
CDR3aa: CASSPVTGRDEQFF

d_gene: .
abundance: .
v_gene: TRBV10-2
j_gene: TRBJ2-4
CDR3nt: TGCGCCAGCAGTCATGGACAGACAAACATTCAGTACTTC
CDR3aa: CASSHGQTNIQYF

d_gene: TRBD1
abundance: many
v_gene: TRBV12-3/TRBV12-4
j_gene: TRBJ2-3
CDR3nt: TGTGCCAGCAGTTGGACAGGGGGCACGGTCGATACGCAGTATTTT
CDR3aa: CASSWTGGTVDTQYF

d_gene: .
abundance: .
v_gene: TRBV10-3
j_gene: TRBJ2-1
CDR3nt: TGTGCCGTCGGGACCGACAATGAGCAGTTCTTC
CDR3aa: CAVGTDNEQFF

d_gene: TRBD1
abundance: .
v_gene: TRBV7-2
j_gene: TRBJ2-7
CDR3nt: TGTGCCAGCAGCCCGGGACAGCTCCTTGGCGAGCAGTACTTC
CDR3aa: CASSPGQLLGEQYF

d_gene: TRBD1
abundance: .
v_gene: TRBV2
j_gene: TRBJ1-4
CDR3nt: TGTGCCAGCAGGGGACAGGTTGGGGAAAAACTGTTTTTT
CDR3aa: CASRGQVGEKLFF

d_gene: .
abundance: few
v_gene: TRBV7-3
j_gene: TRBJ2-3
CDR3nt: TGTGTCAGCAGTTTAAGAGGGGCAGATACGCAGTATTTT
CDR3aa: CVSSLRGADTQYF

d_gene: .
abundance: .
v_gene: TRBV15
j_gene: TRBJ2-1
CDR3nt: TGTGCCACCAGCCCCAACCAGACCTCTCTGTACGACAGGTTTGGCAACAATGAGCAGTTCTTC
CDR3aa: CATSPNQTSLYDRFGNNEQFF

d_gene: TRBD1
abundance: .
v_gene: TRBV19
j_gene: TRBJ1-2
CDR3nt: TGTGCCAGTAGTATCCGCGGACAGGGCGGCTATGGCTACACCTTC
CDR3aa: CASSIRGQGGYGYTF

d_gene: TRBD1
abundance: .
v_gene: TRBV20-1
j_gene: TRBJ1-2
CDR3nt: TGCAGTGCTAGAGAACCGGGACAGGGTCGGGATGGCTACACCTTT
CDR3aa: CSAREPGQGRDGYTF

d_gene: TRBD1
abundance: .
v_gene: TRBV7-9
j_gene: TRBJ1-2
CDR3nt: TGTGCCAGCAGCTTAGCGACAGGGAACGGCTATGGCTACACCTTC
CDR3aa: CASSLATGNGYGYTF

d_gene: .
abundance: .
v_gene: TRBV5-5
j_gene: TRBJ1-1
CDR3nt: TGTGCCAGCAGCCGCGGACTAGCGGGGGTCACTGAAGCTTTCTTT
CDR3aa: CASSRGLAGVTEAFF

d_gene: .
abundance: many
v_gene: TRBV7-8
j_gene: TRBJ1-1
CDR3nt: TGTGCCAGCAGCTTAGCGTCGGCACTGAACACTGAAGCTTTCTTT
CDR3aa: CASSLASALNTEAFF

d_gene: .
abundance: few
v_gene: TRBV7-2
j_gene: TRBJ1-2
CDR3nt: TGTGCCAGCACGCCCCAGATTGGTTCATATGGCTACACCTTC
CDR3aa: CASTPQIGSYGYTF

d_gene: TRBD1
abundance: many
v_gene: TRBV20-1
j_gene: TRBJ2-5
CDR3nt: TGCAGTGCTATGACAGGGGGCGTGGGGGAGACCCAGTACTTC
CDR3aa: CSAMTGGVGETQYF

d_gene: .
abundance: .
v_gene: TRBV7-9
j_gene: TRBJ1-1
CDR3nt: TGTGCCAGCAGCTATGGACCGGGACTCCTCACTGAAGCTTTCTTT
CDR3aa: CASSYGPGLLTEAFF

d_gene: TRBD2
abundance: .
v_gene: TRBV4-2
j_gene: TRBJ2-1
CDR3nt: TGTGCCAGCAGCCACGAAAGTAGCGGGAGCTCCTACAATGAGCAGTTCTTC
CDR3aa: CASSHESSGSSYNEQFF

d_gene: .
abundance: .
v_gene: TRBV28
j_gene: TRBJ1-4
CDR3nt: TGTGCCAGCAGCCCATCCTCTGGAAAACTGTTTTTT
CDR3aa: CASSPSSGKLFF

d_gene: TRBD1
abundance: .
v_gene: TRBV6-6
j_gene: TRBJ1-6
CDR3nt: TGTGCCAGCAGTCACGGACAGGGGGCCTCACCCCTCCACTTT
CDR3aa: CASSHGQGASPLHF